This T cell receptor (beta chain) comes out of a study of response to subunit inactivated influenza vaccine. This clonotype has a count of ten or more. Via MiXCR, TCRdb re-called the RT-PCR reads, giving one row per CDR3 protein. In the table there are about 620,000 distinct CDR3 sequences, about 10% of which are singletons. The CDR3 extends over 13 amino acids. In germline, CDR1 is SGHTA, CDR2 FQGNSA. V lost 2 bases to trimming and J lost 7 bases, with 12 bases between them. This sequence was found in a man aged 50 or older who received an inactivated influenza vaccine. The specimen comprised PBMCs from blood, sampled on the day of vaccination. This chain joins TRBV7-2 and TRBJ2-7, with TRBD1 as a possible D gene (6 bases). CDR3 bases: TGTGCCAGCAGCTTAAACAGGGTGAGGGAGCAGTACTTC. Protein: CASSLNRVREQYF.